Here is one T cell receptor (beta chain) with its context. The target antigen is unknown. TCR cDNA, made by 5'RACE template switching, carried an added universal primer site and UMIs. TCRdb itself ran the 5' RACE reads through MiXCR, one entry per CDR3 protein. The sample yields hundreds of thousands of distinct CDR3 sequences, about 13% seen once. The sample originates from a study of T cells after yellow fever vaccination. The germline V gene encodes CDR1 SGHTA and CDR2 FQGTGA. With V trimmed by 5 bases and J by 7 bases, 6 bases remained unmatched. There are 15 residues in the CDR3. Points from the study as a whole: On re-exposure, the response was weaker but peaked faster, at day 5 versus 15. Abundant bulk-population clonotypes could contaminate the FACS-sorted repertoires.

The V and J genes are TRBV7-3 and TRBJ1-6, with 9 bases matching TRBD1. The sequence derives from a man aged 25 to 40 who received the YFV17D yellow fever vaccine. This sample comprised PBMCs, obtained on the day of the yellow fever booster vaccination. The CDR3: CASSAGTGSNSPLHF. The CDR3 nucleotides read TGTGCCAGCAGCGCCGGGACAGGGAGCAATTCACCCCTCCACTTT.